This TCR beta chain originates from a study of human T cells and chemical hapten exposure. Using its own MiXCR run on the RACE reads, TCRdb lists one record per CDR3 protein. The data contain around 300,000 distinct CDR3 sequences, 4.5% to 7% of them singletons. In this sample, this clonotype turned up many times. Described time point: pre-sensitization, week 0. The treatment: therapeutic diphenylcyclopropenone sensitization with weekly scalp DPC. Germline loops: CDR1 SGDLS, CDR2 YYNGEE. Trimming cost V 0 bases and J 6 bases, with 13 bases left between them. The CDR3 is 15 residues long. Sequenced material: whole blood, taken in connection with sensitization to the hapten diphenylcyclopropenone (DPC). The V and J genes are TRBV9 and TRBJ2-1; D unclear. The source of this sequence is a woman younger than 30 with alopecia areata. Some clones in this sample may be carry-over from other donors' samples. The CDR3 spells CASSVGVEVSNEQFF. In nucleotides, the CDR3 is TGTGCCAGCAGCGTAGGAGTAGAAGTAAGCAATGAGCAGTTCTTC.